This T cell receptor (beta chain) originates from a study of long-term antiretroviral therapy in people with HIV. The overall study: Samples from the earliest time points predate the 2015 immediate-ART recommendation by about a decade.

Assay version v3.0 of immunoSEQ was used, and it was run at survey level. The protocol was immunoSEQ multiplex PCR, while the TCRdb copy is restricted to in-frame clones and leaves out a portion. The sample has about 21,000 clones, less than 95% seen once. This material consisted of unsorted PBMCs, taken approximately 4.4 years before starting antiretroviral therapy. The TCR sequence derives from a woman in her twenties or thirties with HIV.

CDR3 region: CAWREVKQFF. The CDR3 nucleotides read TGTGCCTGGAGAGAAGTCAAGCAGTTCTTC. This rearrangement joins TRBV30 to TRBJ2-1; no definite D call. Trimming cost V 3 bases and J 11 bases, with 8 bases left between them. This CDR3 has 10 amino acids. The germline gives CDR1 GTSNPN, CDR2 SVGIG (reference sequence).